This TCR beta chain was sequenced in a study of control samples from healthy donors and cancer patients. Germline V lookup: CDR1 MNHEY, CDR2 SMNVEV (reference sequence). V dropped 1 base and J dropped 5 bases, with 8 bases sitting between them. The CDR3 is 14 amino acids. Sequencing was performed with immunoSEQ multiplex PCR; in TCRdb, only in-frame clones are kept and a portion is missing. The sample contains over 100,000 clones, approximately 92% of which appear only once. The sequence derives from a man younger than 35 in good health. The chain combines TRBV27 with TRBJ1-4, with D perhaps matching TRBD1 (5 bases). Input material: blood. This CDR3 is CASSLWDGNEKLFF. CDR3 DNA sequence: TGTGCCAGCAGTTTATGGGACGGGAATGAAAAACTGTTTTTT.